The clone carrying this T cell receptor (beta chain) was observed a few times. Antigen: not known. Preparation of the TCRbeta library used unique molecular identifiers. TCRdb reprocessed the PCR reads with MiXCR, giving one entry per CDR3 protein. Of about 250,000 distinct CDR3 sequences in the sample, 20% to 30% were seen once. This specimen belongs to a study of T-cell reconstitution after alpha-beta-depleted transplantation in children. Study-wide points: Newly produced T cells mostly provided counts and TCRbeta diversity after one year, as hyperexpanded clones declined. Expanded graft clones, several hundred of them, were reportedly the source of alpha-beta T cells about two months after transplant. Where some patients showed high TCRbeta diversity at day 60, it came from recipient T cells and thymic progenitors that had survived.

This TCR derives from a female patient aged 2-10 years who had a stem cell transplant for congenital amegakaryocytic thrombocytopenia, so the T cells may come from the graft donor. Material: PBMCs, mostly from graft donor cells, obtained 360 days after TCRalphabeta/CD19-depleted stem cell transplant.

CDR3 nucleotides: TGTGCCAGCAGTCAATCCAGAGAGAATAGCAATCAGCCCCAGCATTTT. It translates to CASSQSRENSNQPQHF. The chain carries TRBV12-3 or TRBV12-4 and TRBJ1-5, with D unclear. V lost 5 bases to trimming and J lost 0 bases, with 14 bases between them. CDR3 length equals 16 residues.